Detailed here is one T cell receptor (beta chain). Using immunoSEQ multiplex PCR, the repertoire was profiled, and TCRdb retains in-frame clones only, with some absent. The sample comprises fewer than 85,000 clones, around 90% of which are singletons, and 5% to 6.5% rests with the top ten. The data stem from a study of blood T cell repertoires in COVID-19. Between the trimmed V and J ends, which lost 3 bases and 5 bases, there was a span of 13 bases. Germline values: CDR1 MNHNS, CDR2 SASEGT. The CDR3 runs 14 residues. The specimen was peripheral blood. J is TRBJ1-1 and V is TRBV6-1; possible D gene TRBD1, 6 bases. The TCR originated in a man in his fifties with active COVID-19. The CDR3 bases are TGTGCCAGCAGTGACAGGGGCCCGGAGACTGAAGCTTTCTTT. Translated, it gives CASSDRGPETEAFF.